This is a list of T cell receptor beta chains from one sample in a study of blood T cell repertoires in COVID-19. Repertoires were generated with immunoSEQ multiplex PCR, while TCRdb's copy carries only in-frame clones and drops some. The sample shows around 150,000 clones, 80% to 90% of them seen only once. The sample consisted of peripheral blood. The source is a man in his forties with acute or convalescent COVID-19. CDR3s include the opening cysteine and the closing phenylalanine or tryptophan. The D gene is left open where the match is weak. Size tells how often a clone was seen (once, few, many) or the class of an expanded clone, and some rows leave it out.

V,J,D,size,DNA,CDR3
TRBV9,TRBJ2-1,-,-,TGTGCCAGCAGTCCCAGCGGAGGCTACAATGAGCAGTTCTTC,CASSPSGGYNEQFF
TRBV7-2,TRBJ2-3,-,once,TGTGCCAGCAGCTTATCGGGGTTGATAACAGATACGCAGTATTTT,CASSLSGLITDTQYF
TRBV19,TRBJ2-1,TRBD2,-,TGTGCCAGTAGCCCTATGTCAGCGGGGGGGCCTCGGGAGCAGTTCTTC,CASSPMSAGGPREQFF
TRBV4-2,TRBJ1-1,-,-,TGTGCCAGCAGCCAAGAGCAGGGGATGCACACTGAAGCTTTCTTT,CASSQEQGMHTEAFF
TRBV5-5,TRBJ2-3,TRBD1,-,TGTGCCAGCAGCTTGACGACAGGGGGATTTAGCACAGATACGCAGTATTTT,CASSLTTGGFSTDTQYF
TRBV29-1,TRBJ1-1,TRBD1,-,TGCAGCGCCATCACAGGGGGCACTGAAGCTTTCTTT,CSAITGGTEAFF
TRBV10-2,TRBJ1-5,-,once,TGCGCCAGCAGCGCAGGAATAAGCAATCAGCCCCAGCATTTT,CASSAGISNQPQHF
TRBV3-1/TRBV3-2,TRBJ1-2,-,once,TGTGCCAGCAGCCAAGACGTATCCAGTTCTAACTATGGCTACACCTTC,CASSQDVSSSNYGYTF
TRBV25-1,TRBJ1-2,-,-,TGTGCCAGCAGTCTAGACAGATCCTATGGCTACACCTTC,CASSLDRSYGYTF
TRBV29-1,TRBJ1-2,TRBD1,-,TGCAGCGTCGAACCTCCCCGGGACAGGGGGCATCATGGCTACACCTTC,CSVEPPRDRGHHGYTF
TRBV6-4,TRBJ2-1,TRBD2,few,TGTGCCAGCAGTGGCGGGGGGGCGTCCTACAATGAGCAGTTCTTC,CASSGGGASYNEQFF
TRBV6-2/TRBV6-3,TRBJ1-2,TRBD1,-,TGTGCCAGCAGTTATTTACAGGGGGCTTCCTATGGCTACACCTTC,CASSYLQGASYGYTF
TRBV6-6,TRBJ2-7,TRBD2,-,TGTGCCAGCAGTTTTTCACCGGGACTACTTTCCTACGAGCAGTACTTC,CASSFSPGLLSYEQYF
TRBV4-1,TRBJ1-2,TRBD1,-,TGCGCCAGCAGCCAACAGGGCACCCAGGGGGGTGGCTACACCTTC,CASSQQGTQGGGYTF
TRBV5-1,TRBJ1-6,TRBD1,-,TGCGCCAGCAGCCCTAGACAGGGTGAGAGTAATTCACCCCTCCACTTT,CASSPRQGESNSPLHF
TRBV11-2,TRBJ1-1,-,-,TGTGCCAGCAGCTTAGTTCCAGGGAGGGTTGAAGCTTTCTTT,CASSLVPGRVEAFF
TRBV28,TRBJ1-5,TRBD1,-,TGTGCCAGCAGTCGCGGACAGGGGGAATTGGGAAATCAGCCCCAGCATTTT,CASSRGQGELGNQPQHF
TRBV19,TRBJ1-5,TRBD1,-,TGTGCCAGTAGTGAACAGGGGGGTCAGCCCCAGCATTTT,CASSEQGGQPQHF
TRBV6-2/TRBV6-3,TRBJ1-6,-,-,TGTGCCAGCAGTTCTCAAACAGGATCGGGTTCACCCCTCCACTTT,CASSSQTGSGSPLHF
TRBV7-7,TRBJ2-5,TRBD2,-,TGTGCCAGCAGCCCCACACGGGGGGGGGCCCAGTACTTC,CASSPTRGGAQYF
TRBV24-1,TRBJ2-2,-,medium-sized,TGTGCCACCAGTGATGTACAGGACACCGGGGAGCTGTTTTTT,CATSDVQDTGELFF
TRBV19,TRBJ1-1,TRBD1,-,TGTGCCAGTAGTGCCACCGGGACAGCTATCGGGGGAGCTTTCTTT,CASSATGTAIGGAFF
TRBV5-1,TRBJ2-5,-,-,TGCGCCAGCAGCTTGGGAGTGTCAGGGGAAGAGACCCAGTACTTC,CASSLGVSGEETQYF
TRBV5-6,TRBJ2-3,-,-,TGTGCCAGCAGCTTGGCCGCGGCAGGGATATTCACAGATACGCAGTATTTT,CASSLAAAGIFTDTQYF
TRBV3-1/TRBV3-2,TRBJ2-2,TRBD2,-,TGTGCCAGCAGCCCTAGCGGGAACACCGGGGAGCTGTTTTTT,CASSPSGNTGELFF
TRBV3-1/TRBV3-2,TRBJ2-5,TRBD2,-,TGTGCCAGCAGCCAAGTCGGGGGGGCGACTAAAGAGACCCAGTACTTC,CASSQVGGATKETQYF
TRBV4-1,TRBJ1-6,TRBD1,-,TGCGCCAGCAGCCAGGGGACAGATAGGTATAATTCACCCCTCCACTTT,CASSQGTDRYNSPLHF